The rows below give T cell receptor beta chains drawn from one sample of a study of early stage breast cancer tumors. This table comes from immunoSEQ multiplex PCR, and its TCRdb copy is limited to in-frame clones, with some not included. The sample carries 51,000 or so clones, roughly 83% recorded once. The source material was blood. The receptors here all came from a person in their fifties or sixties with breast cancer. The CDR3 runs from the conserved cysteine through the conserved F or W. The D gene is left open where the match is weak. Clone size, where shown, is once, few, many, or a class for clones that have expanded.

J: TRBJ1-2; size: NA; D: NA; V: TRBV5-6; CDR3: CASSLGAGYGYTF; DNA: TGTGCCAGCAGCTTGGGGGCAGGGTATGGCTACACCTTC
J: TRBJ2-1; size: NA; D: NA; V: TRBV5-8; CDR3: CASSLVGSSYNEQFF; DNA: TGTGCCAGCAGCTTGGTGGGGAGCTCCTACAATGAGCAGTTCTTC
J: TRBJ2-3; size: NA; D: TRBD2; V: TRBV18; CDR3: CASSPRRASGKNTDTQYF; DNA: TGTGCCAGCTCACCACGTCGGGCTAGCGGTAAAAACACAGATACGCAGTATTTT
J: TRBJ1-5; size: NA; D: NA; V: TRBV5-1; CDR3: CASSLGDGIGQPQHF; DNA: TGCGCCAGCAGCTTGGGGGACGGGATAGGTCAGCCCCAGCATTTT
J: TRBJ1-2; size: once; D: NA; V: TRBV19; CDR3: CASSIRVRADYGYTF; DNA: TGTGCCAGTAGTATAAGGGTCAGGGCGGACTATGGCTACACCTTC
J: TRBJ2-5; size: NA; D: NA; V: TRBV18; CDR3: CASSPNQETQYF; DNA: TGTGCCAGCTCCCCTAACCAGGAGACCCAGTACTTC
J: TRBJ2-1; size: NA; D: NA; V: TRBV7-6; CDR3: CASSPAANEQFF; DNA: TGTGCCAGCAGTCCCGCTGCGAATGAGCAGTTCTTC
J: TRBJ1-6; size: few; D: NA; V: TRBV7-9; CDR3: CASSPTLPLHF; DNA: TGTGCCAGCAGCCCTACTTTACCCCTCCACTTT
J: TRBJ2-5; size: NA; D: NA; V: TRBV2; CDR3: CASSPPQETQYF; DNA: TGTGCCAGCAGCCCCCCTCAAGAGACCCAGTACTTC
J: TRBJ1-2; size: NA; D: TRBD1; V: TRBV2; CDR3: CASRGDSPFYGYTF; DNA: TGTGCCAGCAGGGGGGACAGTCCTTTCTATGGCTACACCTTC
J: TRBJ1-2; size: few; D: TRBD1; V: TRBV5-8; CDR3: CASSDTRQGVYYGYTF; DNA: TGTGCCAGCAGCGATACCCGACAGGGCGTATACTATGGCTACACCTTC
J: TRBJ1-1; size: once; D: NA; V: TRBV7-9; CDR3: CASSLTGGGNTEAFF; DNA: TGTGCCAGCAGCTTAACGGGGGGAGGGAACACTGAAGCTTTCTTT
J: TRBJ1-5; size: NA; D: NA; V: TRBV27; CDR3: CASGLQIFSNQPQHF; DNA: TGTGCCAGCGGGTTACAGATCTTTAGCAATCAGCCCCAGCATTTT
J: TRBJ1-1; size: NA; D: NA; V: TRBV18; CDR3: CASSPILTGVNTEAFF; DNA: TGTGCCAGCTCACCGATATTGACAGGAGTGAACACTGAAGCTTTCTTT
J: TRBJ2-3; size: NA; D: TRBD1; V: TRBV4-3; CDR3: CASSPQTGGLTQYF; DNA: TGCGCCAGCAGCCCACAAACAGGGGGCTTGACGCAGTATTTT
J: TRBJ1-4; size: NA; D: NA; V: TRBV19; CDR3: CASSIGRGLATNEKLFF; DNA: TGTGCCAGTAGTATAGGGCGGGGCCTTGCAACTAATGAAAAACTGTTTTTT
J: TRBJ1-6; size: NA; D: NA; V: TRBV11-2; CDR3: CASSRGGGRNDSPLHF; DNA: TGTGCCAGCAGCCGAGGGGGGGGGCGCAATGATTCACCCCTCCACTTT
J: TRBJ1-2; size: NA; D: NA; V: TRBV5-6; CDR3: CASSLDQGGGYTF; DNA: TGTGCCAGCAGCTTGGATCAGGGCGGGGGCTACACCTTC
J: TRBJ1-1; size: NA; D: TRBD1; V: TRBV7-9; CDR3: CASSSRTGGTEAFF; DNA: TGTGCCAGCAGCTCTAGGACAGGGGGCACTGAAGCTTTCTTT
J: TRBJ2-1; size: NA; D: TRBD2; V: TRBV7-3; CDR3: CASSPPTSARNNEQFF; DNA: TGTGCCAGCAGCCCCCCGACTAGCGCAAGAAACAATGAGCAGTTCTTC
J: TRBJ1-2; size: few; D: NA; V: TRBV6-5; CDR3: CASSSVGRPYGYTF; DNA: TGTGCCAGCAGTTCAGTGGGCAGGCCGTATGGCTACACCTTC
J: TRBJ1-2; size: NA; D: NA; V: TRBV6-6; CDR3: CASSYIATLNYGYTF; DNA: TGTGCCAGCAGTTACATCGCTACCTTAAACTATGGCTACACCTTC
J: TRBJ2-1; size: NA; D: NA; V: TRBV18; CDR3: CASSSGGTGGEQFF; DNA: TGTGCCAGCTCATCAGGTGGGACCGGAGGGGAGCAGTTCTTC
J: TRBJ2-7; size: NA; D: NA; V: TRBV5-1; CDR3: CASSLNRATYEQYF; DNA: TGCGCCAGCAGCTTGAACAGGGCAACCTACGAGCAGTACTTC
J: TRBJ1-5; size: NA; D: NA; V: TRBV9; CDR3: CASSEGPYSNQPQHF; DNA: TGTGCCAGCAGCGAGGGACCGTATAGCAATCAGCCCCAGCATTTT
J: TRBJ1-1; size: NA; D: NA; V: TRBV28; CDR3: CASRGAFTEAFF; DNA: TGTGCCAGTAGAGGGGCGTTCACTGAAGCTTTCTTT
J: TRBJ2-1; size: NA; D: NA; V: TRBV4-3; CDR3: CASSQGTNEQFF; DNA: TGCGCCAGCAGCCAAGGAACAAATGAGCAGTTCTTC
J: TRBJ2-3; size: NA; D: TRBD2; V: TRBV18; CDR3: CASSPPAGVTDTQYF; DNA: TGTGCCAGCTCACCACCGGCGGGAGTGACAGATACGCAGTATTTT
J: TRBJ1-3; size: NA; D: NA; V: TRBV5-1; CDR3: CASSLVGRAGNTIYF; DNA: TGCGCCAGCAGCTTGGTCGGCAGAGCTGGAAACACCATATATTTT